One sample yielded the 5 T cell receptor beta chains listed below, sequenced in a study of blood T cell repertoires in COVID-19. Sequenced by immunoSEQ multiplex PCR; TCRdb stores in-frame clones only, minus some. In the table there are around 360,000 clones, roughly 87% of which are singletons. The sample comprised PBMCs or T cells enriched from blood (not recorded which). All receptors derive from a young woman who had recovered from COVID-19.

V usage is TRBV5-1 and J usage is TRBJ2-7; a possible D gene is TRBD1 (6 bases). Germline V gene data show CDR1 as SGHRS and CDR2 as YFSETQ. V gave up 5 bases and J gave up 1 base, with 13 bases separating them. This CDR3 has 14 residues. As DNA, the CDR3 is TGCGCCAGCAGACCCGGGACAACTTCCTACGAGCAGTACTTC. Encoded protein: CASRPGTTSYEQYF. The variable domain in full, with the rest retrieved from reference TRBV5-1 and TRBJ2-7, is KAGVTQTPRYLIKTRGQQVTLSCSPISGHRSVSWYQQTPGQGLQFLFEYFSETQRNKGNFPGRFSGRQFSNSRSEMNVSTLELGDSALYLCASRPGTTSYEQYFGPGTRLTVT.

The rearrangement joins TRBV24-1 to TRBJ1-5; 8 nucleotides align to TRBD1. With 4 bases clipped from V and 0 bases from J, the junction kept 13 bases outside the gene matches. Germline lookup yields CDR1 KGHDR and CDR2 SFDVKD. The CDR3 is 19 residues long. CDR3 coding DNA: TGTGCCACCAGTGAGGGGACAGGTTCCCTATTCCATAGCAATCAGCCCCAGCATTTT. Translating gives CATSEGTGSLFHSNQPQHF.

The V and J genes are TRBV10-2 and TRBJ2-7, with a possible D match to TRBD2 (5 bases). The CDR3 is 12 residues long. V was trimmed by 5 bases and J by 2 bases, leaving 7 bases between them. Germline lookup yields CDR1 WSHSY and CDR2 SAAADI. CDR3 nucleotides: TGCGCCAGCAGTAGCGGAACCTACGAGCAGTACTTC. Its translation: CASSSGTYEQYF.

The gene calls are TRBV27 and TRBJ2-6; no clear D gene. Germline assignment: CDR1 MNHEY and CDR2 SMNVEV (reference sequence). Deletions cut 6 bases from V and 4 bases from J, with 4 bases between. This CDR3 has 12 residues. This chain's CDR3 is CASRAGANVLTF. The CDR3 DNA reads TGTGCCAGCAGAGCCGGGGCCAACGTCCTGACTTTC. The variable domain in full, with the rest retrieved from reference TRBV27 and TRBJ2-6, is EAQVTQNPRYLITVTGKKLTVTCSQNMNHEYMSWYRQDPGLGLRQIYYSMNVEVTDKGDVPEGYKVSRKEKRNFPLILESPSPNQTSLYFCASRAGANVLTFGAGSRLTVL.

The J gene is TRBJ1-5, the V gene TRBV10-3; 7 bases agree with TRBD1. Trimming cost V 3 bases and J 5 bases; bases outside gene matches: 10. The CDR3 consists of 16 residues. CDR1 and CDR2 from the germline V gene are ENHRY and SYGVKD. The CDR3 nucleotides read TGTGCCATCAGTGAAGGCCAAGGGGGCTCGGATCAGCCCCAGCATTTT. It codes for CAISEGQGGSDQPQHF.